This TCR beta chain was observed in a study of T cells in localized non-small cell lung cancer. Profiling relied on immunoSEQ multiplex PCR, and the TCRdb table lists in-frame clones only, not all of them. The data hold approximately 83,000 clones, with more than 75% observed a single time. Per the germline V gene, CDR1 is MRHNA and CDR2 is SNTAGT. CDR3 length equals 15 residues. V lost 5 bases to trimming and J lost 2 bases; unmatched junction nucleotides: 5. The J gene is TRBJ2-3, the V gene TRBV6-4; 9 positions agree with TRBD1. Specimen: peripheral blood, collected before any cancer treatment. This TCR came from a woman aged 35 to 69 with stage I squamous cell lung carcinoma. The CDR3 here is CASSITGGDTDTQYF. The CDR3 DNA reads TGTGCCAGCAGTATAACAGGGGGCGACACAGATACGCAGTATTTT.